This is a list of T cell receptor beta chains from one sample in a study of T cells in Graves' hyperthyroidism and ophthalmopathy. TCRdb reprocessed the multiplex PCR reads via MiXCR and lists one record per CDR3 protein. The table records 690,000 or so distinct CDR3 sequences, approximately 19% of them present only once. Sequencing was carried out using blood. These receptor sequences come from a woman in her 50s with Graves' hyperthyroidism that later progressed to Graves' ophthalmopathy. The CDR3 runs from the conserved cysteine through the conserved F or W. D genes are given only for firm matches. Clone sizes are given selectively: once, few, many, or a class where the clone is expanded.

J: TRBJ2-7
V: TRBV20-1
D: TRBD2
size: few
CDR3: CSAQGLAGGPSYEQYF
DNA: TGCAGTGCCCAAGGACTAGCGGGGGGCCCTTCCTACGAGCAGTACTTC

J: TRBJ1-1
V: TRBV2
D: NA
size: many
CDR3: CASRRDHGNTEAFF
DNA: TGTGCCAGCAGAAGGGACCACGGGAACACTGAAGCTTTCTTT

J: TRBJ1-2
V: TRBV9
D: NA
size: NA
CDR3: CASSPAVGQTGPYGYTF
DNA: TGTGCCAGCAGCCCCGCGGTCGGACAGACAGGTCCCTATGGCTACACCTTC

J: TRBJ1-1
V: TRBV7-9
D: NA
size: NA
CDR3: CASSFGPDLAFF
DNA: TGTGCCAGCAGCTTCGGACCCGATTTAGCTTTCTTT

J: TRBJ2-1
V: TRBV7-2
D: TRBD2
size: few
CDR3: CASSLLGGGADEQFF
DNA: TGTGCCAGCAGCTTACTAGGCGGGGGGGCGGATGAGCAGTTCTTC

J: TRBJ1-5
V: TRBV7-9
D: NA
size: NA
CDR3: CASSSPLDGMSTDTQHF
DNA: TGTGCCAGCAGCTCGCCACTCGACGGGATGAGCACAGATACGCAGCATTTT

J: TRBJ2-1
V: TRBV2
D: TRBD2
size: many
CDR3: CASETAGAYNEQFF
DNA: TGTGCCAGCGAAACGGCGGGGGCCTACAATGAGCAGTTCTTC

J: TRBJ1-1
V: TRBV29-1
D: NA
size: few
CDR3: CSVLGTPMNTEAFF
DNA: TGCAGCGTGCTGGGGACACCAATGAACACTGAAGCTTTCTTT

J: TRBJ2-3
V: TRBV5-6
D: NA
size: many
CDR3: CASSLGGGAAGDTQYF
DNA: TGTGCCAGCAGCTTGGGGGGGGGGGCCGCAGGAGATACGCAGTATTTT

J: TRBJ2-3
V: TRBV20-1
D: NA
size: few
CDR3: CSAQGTDTQYF
DNA: TGCAGTGCTCAAGGGACAGATACGCAGTATTTT

J: TRBJ1-5
V: TRBV12-3/TRBV12-4
D: TRBD1
size: NA
CDR3: CASRPTGTGGAHSNQPQHF
DNA: TGTGCCAGCAGGCCAACCGGGACAGGGGGCGCCCATAGCAATCAGCCCCAGCATTTT

J: TRBJ2-3
V: TRBV5-1
D: NA
size: NA
CDR3: CASSSPEGSDTQYF
DNA: TGCGCCAGCAGCTCCCCCGAGGGGTCAGATACGCAGTATTTT

J: TRBJ1-5
V: TRBV24-1
D: NA
size: many
CDR3: CATSDASLSNQPQHF
DNA: TGTGCCACCAGTGATGCAAGCCTGAGCAATCAGCCCCAGCATTTT

J: TRBJ1-5
V: TRBV12-3/TRBV12-4
D: NA
size: NA
CDR3: CASSLQAGNNQPQHF
DNA: TGTGCCAGCAGCCTCCAGGCAGGGAACAATCAGCCCCAGCATTTT

J: TRBJ1-1
V: TRBV18
D: NA
size: many
CDR3: CASSPLREMNTEAFF
DNA: TGTGCCAGCTCACCACTGCGGGAAATGAACACTGAAGCTTTCTTT

J: TRBJ2-7
V: TRBV11-2
D: NA
size: many
CDR3: CATQTGNSYEQYF
DNA: TGTGCCACCCAAACGGGGAACTCCTACGAGCAGTACTTC

J: TRBJ1-2
V: TRBV30
D: NA
size: many
CDR3: CAWSGGTPSTF
DNA: TGTGCCTGGAGTGGCGGGACTCCGTCTACCTTC

J: TRBJ2-3
V: TRBV15
D: TRBD1
size: many
CDR3: CATSTGDRVEDTQYF
DNA: TGTGCCACCAGCACAGGGGACAGGGTGGAAGATACGCAGTATTTT

J: TRBJ2-5
V: TRBV20-1
D: NA
size: many
CDR3: CSASQRRGEETQYF
DNA: TGCAGTGCTTCGCAACGCAGGGGGGAAGAGACCCAGTACTTC

J: TRBJ2-5
V: TRBV20-1
D: NA
size: few
CDR3: CSAWGRQETQYF
DNA: TGCAGTGCTTGGGGGCGCCAAGAGACCCAGTACTTC

J: TRBJ2-2
V: TRBV7-9
D: NA
size: NA
CDR3: CASSPTYREWTGELFF
DNA: TGTGCCAGCAGCCCTACATACAGGGAATGGACCGGGGAGCTGTTTTTT

J: TRBJ2-2
V: TRBV4-1
D: NA
size: NA
CDR3: CASSLPGTGEGNTGELFF
DNA: TGCGCCAGCAGCCTCCCCGGCACAGGGGAGGGTAACACCGGGGAGCTGTTTTTT

J: TRBJ1-3
V: TRBV19
D: NA
size: NA
CDR3: CASRAEISGNTIYF
DNA: TGTGCCAGTAGGGCGGAGATCTCTGGAAACACCATATATTTT